Each of the 7 T cell receptor beta chains below was sequenced from the same sample in a study of T cell responses to AZD1222 COVID-19 vaccine. Data came from immunoSEQ multiplex PCR; TCRdb stores just in-frame clones and leaves some out. Of about 120,000 clones listed, around nine tenths are singletons. The starting material was peripheral blood, obtained on day 0 of AZD1222 vaccination. The source of these receptors is an adult in good health.

This chain joins TRBV18 and TRBJ1-2, with 9 bases aligning to TRBD1. CDR3 size: 13 residues. CDR1 and CDR2 (germline): KGHSH, LQKENI. The ends lost 6 bases at V and 7 bases at J; junction bases unmatched: 6. CDR3 DNA sequence: TGTGCCAGCTCGCTGGGACAGGGTTTTGGCTACACCTTC. Translated: CASSLGQGFGYTF.

The genes are TRBV1 and TRBJ2-7; TRBD1, the table's D call, was not compared with the DNA. TRBV1 is designated a pseudogene. The CDR3 spans 15 residues. The DNA of the CDR3 is TGCACCAGCAGCCAAATAAGACAGGGCCCCTACGAGCAGTACTTC. It encodes CTSSQIRQGPYEQYF.

The J gene is TRBJ2-7, the V gene TRBV3-1 (or the pseudogene TRBV3-2); TRBD1 might be the D (5 bases). Trimming pared 0 bases from V and 2 bases from J, leaving 11 bases between. The CDR3 sequence is 15 residues long. Germline CDR1 and CDR2: LGHDT and YNNKEL (reference sequence). CDR3 region: CASSQESRGTYEQYF. The CDR3 coding sequence is TGTGCCAGCAGCCAAGAGAGTAGGGGTACCTACGAGCAGTACTTC.

This clone was observed a few times. Other DNA sequences of this sample code for an identical CDR3. This chain connects TRBV19 to TRBJ2-2; D not certain. V dropped 2 bases and J dropped 6 bases, with 7 bases sitting between them. CDR1 is LNHDA, CDR2 SQIVND, per germline (reference sequence). The CDR3 loop spans 13 amino acids. CDR3 amino acids: CASSIQGSGELFF. The CDR3 nucleotides are TGTGCCAGTAGTATACAAGGTTCCGGGGAGCTGTTTTTT.

The chain links TRBV2 to TRBJ1-6, with TRBD1 identical over 7 bases. The CDR3 is 16 amino acids. Germline V CDR1 and CDR2: SNHLY, FYNNEI. The V gene end was trimmed by 8 bases and the J gene end by 7 bases; junction bases not matched to a gene: 14. This chain's CDR3 is CASVGDRARTNSPLHF. For the CDR3, the DNA is TGTGCCAGCGTCGGGGACAGAGCAAGAACAAATTCACCCCTCCACTTT.

The chain combines TRBV5-1 with TRBJ2-7, with unresolved D. Deletions cut 4 bases from V and 2 bases from J, with 7 bases between. The CDR3 sequence is 12 residues long. Germline V gene sequence: CDR1 SGHRS, CDR2 YFSETQ. In nucleotides, the CDR3 is TGCGCCAGCAGCGATGCCACCTACGAGCAGTACTTC. It yields the protein CASSDATYEQYF. Full variable domain (rest looked up from reference TRBV5-1 and TRBJ2-7): KAGVTQTPRYLIKTRGQQVTLSCSPISGHRSVSWYQQTPGQGLQFLFEYFSETQRNKGNFPGRFSGRQFSNSRSEMNVSTLELGDSALYLCASSDATYEQYFGPGTRLTVT.

A single count supports this clone. One end of the junction is discordant with germline, which a read error may explain. V usage is TRBV10-3 and J usage is TRBJ2-5, with 8 bases lining up with TRBD2. From germline, CDR1 is ENHRY and CDR2 SYGVKD. The CDR3 extends over 15 amino acids. CDR3 sequence reads: CTISATGGEQETQYF. CDR3 nucleotide sequence: TGTACCATCAGTGCAACGGGGGGGGAACAAGAGACCCAGTACTTC.